The 20 T cell receptor beta chains below were found in one sample sequenced in a study of spatial heterogeneity in lung cancer. The time point denotes: sample taken at primary tumor resection. Whole RNA, isolated from tumor, nontumor lung or frozen PBMC, was sequenced without prior sorting. TCRdb redid the calling of the 5' RACE reads with MiXCR, one entry per CDR3 protein. Among 4,500 to 5,500 distinct CDR3 sequences listed, around 35% were seen once. Sequencing was performed on PBMCs, taken at surgery. These receptors were taken from a female donor with early-stage non-small cell lung cancer.

As to this clonotype: This beta chain is off target for a library built for alpha chains, so its abundance means little. Here the CDR3 reads CASSLAAGGLTDTQYF. The DNA for the CDR3 is TGCGCCAGCAGCTTGGCGGCGGGGGGCCTCACAGATACGCAGTATTTT. The chain carries TRBV5-1 and TRBJ2-3, with TRBD2 matching over 8 bases. This CDR3 spans 16 amino acids. J lost 2 bases, V lost 0 bases, and 5 bases had no gene match. The germline CDR1 and CDR2 sequences are SGHRS and YFSETQ.

This clonotype came up a few times. This beta chain represents an off-target read in a library built for alpha chains; its size is of limited meaning. The chain links TRBV6-5 to TRBJ2-5; D is possibly TRBD1 or TRBD2 (5 bases each). The germline gives CDR1 MNHEY, CDR2 SVGAGI. The CDR3 runs to 13 residues. Trimming left V 10 bases short and J 4 bases short, with 16 bases between. The CDR3: CATSGLPPETQYF. The DNA for the CDR3 is TGTGCCACCTCGGGGCTACCCCCAGAGACCCAGTACTTC.

This clonotype was seen only a few times. This beta chain lies outside the target of a library built for alpha chains; its clone size means little. The J gene is TRBJ2-3, the V gene TRBV18; D call uncertain. Trimming pared 1 base from V and 3 bases from J, leaving 11 bases between. The CDR3 is 15 residues long. The germline V gene encodes CDR1 KGHSH and CDR2 LQKENI. CDR3 amino acids: CASSPLVGWTDTQYF. CDR3 DNA: TGTGCCAGCTCACCACTGGTAGGGTGGACAGATACGCAGTATTTT.

Turning to this clonotype: A library made for alpha chains picked up this beta chain off target, so its size means little. This chain joins TRBV7-9 and TRBJ2-7, with D maybe TRBD1 (5 bases). The V end was cut by 8 bases, the J end by 0 bases, with 14 bases between. Germline V CDR1 and CDR2: SEHNR, FQNEAQ (reference sequence). The CDR3 has 14 residues. In DNA form, the CDR3 reads TGTGCCAGCGAACCGACAGCTAACTCCTACGAGCAGTACTTC. Its translation: CASEPTANSYEQYF.

This clonotype was observed a handful of times. For a library built for alpha chains, this beta chain is a stray read; little rests on its size. The chain employs TRBV12-3 or TRBV12-4 and TRBJ1-1; perhaps TRBD1 as D (5 bases). The CDR3 consists of 15 residues. V was clipped by 4 bases and J by 4 bases, with 16 bases between them. CDR3 sequence reads: CASSSSDRGGTEAFF. The CDR3 region has the DNA TGTGCCAGCAGTTCCTCTGACCGGGGGGGCACTGAAGCTTTCTTT.

Details on this clonotype: The library was prepared for alpha chains; this beta chain is a stray read, so its frequency means little. In DNA, the CDR3 is TGCAGCGTTTCGGCGAATGAGCAGTTCTTC. As protein: CSVSANEQFF. The J gene is TRBJ2-1, the V gene TRBV29-1; unclear D gene. V gave up 5 bases and J gave up 7 bases, with 6 bases separating them. CDR1 is SQVTM, CDR2 ANQGSEA, per germline. The CDR3 contains 10 residues.

As regards this clonotype: Being off target in a library aimed at alpha chains, this beta chain has a size of little meaning. The CDR3 reads CASSPSGGTDTQYF. The DNA for the CDR3 is TGTGCCAGCAGCCCTTCGGGCGGAACAGATACGCAGTATTTT. The gene calls are TRBV7-9 and TRBJ2-3; D uncertain. The CDR3 covers 14 residues. Germline V gene lookup returns CDR1 SEHNR and CDR2 FQNEAQ (reference sequence). Deletions cut 5 bases from V and 3 bases from J, with 12 bases between.

This clonotype was seen a few times. This beta chain slipped into a library made for alpha chains as a stray read, so its size is not meaningful. The rearrangement joins TRBV12-3 or TRBV12-4 to TRBJ2-7; 8 nucleotides match TRBD2. Unmatched junction bases numbered 6, after V lost 0 bases and J lost 2 bases. This CDR3 is 16 amino acids long. The CDR3 protein is CASSLAIGGAPYEQYF. The CDR3 region has the DNA TGTGCCAGCAGTTTAGCGATCGGGGGGGCCCCCTACGAGCAGTACTTC.

Concerning this clonotype: Since the library was made to target alpha chains, this beta chain is a stray read and its abundance is not meaningful. The V and J genes are TRBV7-9 and TRBJ2-3; D unclear. Per the germline V gene, CDR1 is SEHNR and CDR2 is FQNEAQ (reference sequence). CDR3 size: 14 residues. The ends were cut back, 1 base at V and 2 bases at J, with 7 bases in the middle. The CDR3 protein is CASSLEAYTDTQYF. The CDR3 bases are TGTGCCAGCAGCTTAGAAGCCTACACAGATACGCAGTATTTT.

This clonotype has a handful of counts. As an off-target read in a library built for alpha chains, this beta chain has a frequency of little significance. This chain uses TRBV5-1 with TRBJ2-2; 8 bases align to TRBD1. The CDR3 totals 19 residues. The germline V gene encodes CDR1 SGHRS and CDR2 YFSETQ. The J segment lost 0 bases and the V segment lost 0 bases, leaving 10 bases of the junction unmatched. CDR3 sequence (DNA): TGCGCCAGCAGCTTGGCCGGCAGGGGGCCGTTCGCGAACACCGGGGAGCTGTTTTTT. Translating gives CASSLAGRGPFANTGELFF.

Notes on this clonotype: Within a library made for alpha chains, this beta chain is off target, and its count is uninformative. The chain is built from TRBV9 and TRBJ2-2; D perhaps matches TRBD2 (5 bases). This CDR3 is 14 amino acids long. The germline V gene has CDR1 SGDLS and CDR2 YYNGEE. V was clipped by 0 bases and J by 4 bases, with 7 bases between them. CDR3 DNA: TGTGCCAGCAGCGTAGGCGGGTCCACCGGGGAGCTGTTTTTT. Translated: CASSVGGSTGELFF.

This clonotype has a handful of counts. The library was designed around alpha chains, so this beta chain is a stray read whose abundance carries little weight. This chain links TRBV4-1 with TRBJ2-5; TRBD2 matches at 7 bases. The CDR3 loop spans 20 amino acids. Losses at the gene ends were 0 bases for V and 5 bases for J; bases not matched to a gene: 21. Per germline, CDR1 MGHRA and CDR2 YSYEKL. The CDR3 region has the DNA TGCGCCAGCAGCCAAGATTACCGGGTGTATACTAGCGTAGAAGTGGAGACCCAGTACTTC. Its protein product is CASSQDYRVYTSVEVETQYF.

Points on this clonotype: This beta chain is an off-target read within a library intended for alpha chains, so its frequency means little. The chain combines TRBV3-1 with TRBJ1-2; D is perhaps TRBD1 (6 bases). V lost 6 bases to trimming and J lost 4 bases, with 18 bases between them. Looked up from germline, CDR1 is LGHDT and CDR2 is YNNKEL (reference sequence). This CDR3 comprises 15 residues. CDR3 nucleotides: TGTGCCAGCAGTAACTACAGGGATCCCCTCTATGGCTACACCTTC. Protein: CASSNYRDPLYGYTF.

Regarding this clonotype: Within a library made for alpha chains, this beta chain is off target, and its count is uninformative. This chain connects TRBV7-9 to TRBJ2-1; D unclear. The germline V gene encodes CDR1 SEHNR and CDR2 FQNEAQ (reference sequence). V gave up 2 bases and J gave up 0 bases, with 8 bases separating them. There are 15 residues in the CDR3. CDR3 region: CASSLWQASYNEQFF. The CDR3 region has the DNA TGTGCCAGCAGCTTATGGCAGGCCTCCTACAATGAGCAGTTCTTC.

Note on this clonotype: The library was prepared for alpha chains; this beta chain is a stray read, so its frequency means little. Here the CDR3 reads CSVLPLVAETQYF. In nucleotides, the CDR3 is TGCAGCGTTCTACCCCTAGTGGCAGAGACCCAGTACTTC. This chain connects TRBV29-1 to TRBJ2-5; D is uncertain. CDR3 length equals 13 residues. V shed 5 bases and J shed 4 bases, with 14 bases lying between them. Germline CDR1 reads SQVTM; CDR2 reads ANQGSEA. Full variable domain (outside the CDR3, taken from reference TRBV29-1 and TRBJ2-5): SAVISQKPSRDICQRGTSLTIQCQVDSQVTMMFWYRQQPGQSLTLIATANQGSEATYESGFVIDKFPISRPNLTFSTLTVSNMSPEDSSIYLCSVLPLVAETQYFGPGTRLLVL.

Remarks on this clonotype: Being off target in a library aimed at alpha chains, this beta chain has a size of little meaning. J is TRBJ2-3 and V is TRBV20-1; TRBD1 matches 7 bases. J was trimmed by 6 bases and V by 6 bases; bases with no gene match: 12. Looked up from germline, CDR1 is DFQATT and CDR2 is SNEGSKA (reference sequence). The CDR3 has 14 amino acids. The DNA of the CDR3 is TGCAGTGCCACCCGGACAGGTGTATTGGATACGCAGTATTTT. This encodes CSATRTGVLDTQYF.

About this clonotype: Found in a library prepared for alpha chains, this beta chain is an off-target read, and its abundance has little meaning. The V gene is TRBV20-1, the J gene TRBJ2-2; D perhaps matches TRBD2 (5 bases). Germline loops: CDR1 DFQATT, CDR2 SNEGSKA (reference sequence). The CDR3 is made up of 13 amino acids. Trimming removed 0 bases at V and 7 bases at J, with 9 bases between. The DNA of the CDR3 is TGCAGTGCTAGAGATGCGGGCTTCGGGGAGCTGTTTTTT. It encodes CSARDAGFGELFF.

A word on this clonotype: This beta chain represents an off-target read in a library built for alpha chains; its size is of limited meaning. The CDR3 is CASSLPGSGGYNEQFF. The CDR3 coding sequence is TGTGCCAGCAGTCTCCCGGGCAGCGGGGGCTACAATGAGCAGTTCTTC. The chain combines TRBV28 with TRBJ2-1; 8 bases agree with TRBD2. This CDR3 region has 16 residues. Germline V gene data show CDR1 as MDHEN and CDR2 as SYDVKM. Trimming removed 5 bases from V and 3 bases from J; junction bases left unmatched: 9.

On this clonotype: This beta chain appears as a stray read in a library generated for alpha chains; its size is not informative. The chain carries TRBV11-2 and TRBJ2-7, with no clear D. V gave up 1 base and J gave up 0 bases, with 10 bases separating them. Germline values: CDR1 SGHAT, CDR2 FQNNGV. The CDR3 is 15 amino acids. CDR3 sequence reads: CASSLVLGSSYEQYF. DNA for the CDR3: TGTGCCAGCAGCTTAGTACTGGGTAGCTCCTACGAGCAGTACTTC.

A remark on this clonotype: Since the library was made to target alpha chains, this beta chain is a stray read and its abundance is not meaningful. V is TRBV7-6 and J is TRBJ2-7, with 9 bases fitting TRBD1. The CDR3 covers 14 residues. The V gene's germline CDR1 is SGHVS and CDR2 FNYEAQ. J lost 1 base, V lost 4 bases, and 2 bases had no gene match. CDR3 DNA: TGTGCCAGCAGCTACGACAGGGGGTCCTACGAGCAGTACTTC. It translates to CASSYDRGSYEQYF.